A selection of T cell receptor beta chains follows, all from one sample in a study of blood T cells in healthy people across ages. TCRdb re-analysed the 5' RACE reads in MiXCR, keeping a single row per CDR3 protein. Among roughly 1,800,000 distinct CDR3 sequences listed, roughly 49% were seen once. Sequenced input: blood. All receptors come from a woman aged 40 to 50 in good health. Each CDR3 is given with its conserved first and last residue. Each record gives: D gene, V gene, clone size, J gene, CDR3 protein, CDR3 DNA. A D gene is named only where the DNA matches it firmly. Only some rows state a clone size, as once, few, many or a class for expanded clones.

>-|TRBV6-5|-|TRBJ2-5
CASRNLETQYF
TGTGCCAGCAGGAATCTGGAGACCCAGTACTTC
>TRBD1|TRBV2|few|TRBJ2-4
CASSERDRGFDIQYF
TGTGCCAGCAGTGAACGAGACAGGGGTTTCGACATTCAGTACTTC
>TRBD2|TRBV2|-|TRBJ2-1
CASSLAGGRSGNEQFF
TGTGCCAGCAGCCTAGCGGGGGGGCGGTCAGGCAATGAGCAGTTCTTC
>TRBD2|TRBV11-2|-|TRBJ2-2
CASSPFPSGNENTGELFF
TGTGCCAGCAGCCCGTTCCCTAGCGGGAACGAGAACACCGGGGAGCTGTTTTTT
>-|TRBV25-1|-|TRBJ2-7
CASSAPTSSLGSEQYF
TGTGCCAGCAGTGCCCCGACTTCCTCTCTCGGGTCCGAGCAGTACTTC
>-|TRBV4-3|few|TRBJ2-7
CASAKGQGYEQYF
TGCGCCAGCGCAAAGGGGCAGGGGTACGAGCAGTACTTC
>-|TRBV7-2|-|TRBJ2-5
CASSLFQPQETQYF
TGTGCCAGCAGCTTATTCCAGCCGCAAGAGACCCAGTACTTC
>-|TRBV5-1|-|TRBJ1-2
CASSLVYGYYGYTF
TGCGCCAGCAGCTTGGTTTATGGATACTATGGCTACACCTTC
>-|TRBV19|once|TRBJ1-6
CASSSGRRSYNSPLHF
TGTGCCAGTTCTTCAGGGCGACGGTCCTATAATTCACCCCTCCACTTT
>-|TRBV29-1|-|TRBJ2-3
CSIGGQYTDTQYF
TGCAGCATTGGGGGACAATACACAGATACGCAGTATTTT
>-|TRBV6-5|many|TRBJ2-5
CASSYSGNQETQYF
TGTGCCAGCAGTTACTCTGGGAACCAAGAGACCCAGTACTTC
>-|TRBV5-1|-|TRBJ2-7
CASSLNTPNGEQYF
TGCGCCAGCAGCTTGAACACCCCGAACGGCGAGCAGTACTTC
>TRBD1|TRBV15|-|TRBJ1-4
CATSRERTGGGIGEKLFF
TGTGCCACCAGCAGAGAAAGGACAGGGGGGGGTATCGGAGAAAAACTGTTTTTT
>-|TRBV20-1|few|TRBJ2-5
CSARDEGLETQYF
TGCAGTGCTAGAGATGAGGGTCTGGAGACCCAGTACTTC
>TRBD2|TRBV3-1|-|TRBJ2-3
CASTNSGGSADTQYF
TGTGCCAGCACCAATAGCGGGGGGTCGGCAGATACGCAGTATTTT
>TRBD1|TRBV7-3|few|TRBJ1-2
CASSFQGQGLSYGYTF
TGTGCCAGCAGCTTCCAAGGACAGGGCCTTAGCTATGGCTACACCTTC
>-|TRBV5-1|-|TRBJ2-7
CASSLGQIFQQYF
TGCGCCAGCAGCTTAGGACAGATTTTTCAGCAGTACTTC
>TRBD2|TRBV27|-|TRBJ2-4
CASSKGLAREQYF
TGTGCCAGCAGTAAGGGACTAGCAAGGGAGCAGTACTTC
>-|TRBV20-1|-|TRBJ1-1
CSARRQAMNTEAFF
TGCAGTGCTAGAAGACAGGCGATGAACACTGAAGCTTTCTTT
>-|TRBV13|-|TRBJ2-5
CASSLELGSQETQYF
TGTGCCAGCAGCTTAGAATTGGGCAGCCAAGAGACCCAGTACTTC
>-|TRBV18|-|TRBJ1-4
CASSPSGMTVTVNEKLFF
TGTGCCAGCTCACCTTCGGGGATGACAGTCACGGTTAATGAAAAACTGTTTTTT
>-|TRBV5-1|-|TRBJ2-6
CASSVGHASSGANVLTF
TGCGCCAGCAGCGTGGGCCATGCTAGCTCTGGGGCCAACGTCCTGACTTTC
>-|TRBV7-9|-|TRBJ1-2
CASSLPRTFGGHGYTF
TGTGCCAGCAGCTTACCCAGGACTTTCGGCGGCCATGGCTACACCTTC
>-|TRBV4-1|-|TRBJ1-6
CASGQYSGSYSPLHF
TGCGCCAGCGGCCAGTACTCCGGGAGTTATTCACCCCTCCACTTT
>-|TRBV25-1|-|TRBJ1-4
CASAEGLGKKLFF
TGTGCCAGCGCCGAGGGACTGGGTAAAAAACTGTTTTTT
>-|TRBV9|-|TRBJ1-2
CASSDRTDNYGYTF
TGTGCCAGCAGCGATCGGACAGACAACTATGGCTACACCTTC
>TRBD1|TRBV2|few|TRBJ2-7
CASSGTGVAYEQYF
TGTGCCAGCAGCGGAACAGGGGTGGCCTACGAGCAGTACTTC
>-|TRBV25-1|-|TRBJ1-6
CASSDRAYSPLHF
TGTGCCAGCAGTGACAGGGCCTATTCACCCCTCCACTTT
>TRBD2|TRBV3-1|-|TRBJ2-1
CASSPTSGGKNEQFF
TGTGCCAGCAGCCCGACTAGCGGGGGGAAAAATGAGCAGTTCTTC
>TRBD1|TRBV5-4|-|TRBJ2-7
CASSKPGQGGPYEQYF
TGTGCCAGCAGTAAGCCGGGACAGGGCGGGCCCTACGAGCAGTACTTC
>-|TRBV7-2|once|TRBJ2-7
CASSLAHGGSYEQYF
TGTGCCAGCAGCTTAGCGCATGGGGGGTCCTACGAGCAGTACTTC
>-|TRBV7-2|-|TRBJ2-5
CASSLVIGAGETQYF
TGTGCCAGCAGCTTAGTTATAGGGGCAGGAGAGACCCAGTACTTC
>TRBD1|TRBV9|-|TRBJ2-7
CASSGDRDRGMYEQYF
TGTGCCAGCAGCGGCGACCGGGACAGGGGCATGTACGAGCAGTACTTC
>-|TRBV20-1|-|TRBJ1-2
CSARLPITHQANYGYTF
TGCAGTGCTAGACTCCCAATTACACATCAAGCTAACTATGGCTACACCTTC
>TRBD2|TRBV20-1|-|TRBJ2-5
CSAFLGRAETQYF
TGCAGTGCTTTTCTAGGGAGGGCAGAGACCCAGTACTTC
>TRBD1|TRBV7-2|-|TRBJ2-4
CASSLVGQGVKNIQYF
TGTGCCAGCAGCTTAGTGGGACAGGGCGTCAAAAACATTCAGTACTTC
>-|TRBV13|-|TRBJ2-1
CASSFPSGVPGNEQFF
TGTGCCAGCAGTTTCCCCTCAGGGGTCCCGGGCAATGAGCAGTTCTTC
>-|TRBV28|few|TRBJ1-2
CASSFLRGIYTF
TGTGCCAGCAGTTTTCTTAGGGGAATCTACACCTTC
>-|TRBV5-5|-|TRBJ1-1
CASSLIRTRGGTEAFF
TGTGCCAGCAGCTTGATCCGGACGCGTGGGGGGACTGAAGCTTTCTTT
>TRBD2|TRBV20-1|few|TRBJ2-1
CSARDRLAGGPLAYNEQFF
TGCAGTGCTAGAGACAGACTAGCGGGGGGTCCCTTAGCGTACAATGAGCAGTTCTTC
>TRBD1|TRBV29-1|once|TRBJ1-2
CSVETGEDWHGYTF
TGCAGCGTTGAAACAGGGGAAGATTGGCATGGCTACACCTTC
>TRBD2|TRBV19|once|TRBJ2-5
CASSIGTNGQETQYF
TGTGCCAGTAGTATTGGGACTAACGGCCAAGAGACCCAGTACTTC
>TRBD1|TRBV5-1|-|TRBJ2-6
CVSSSLFRDRAGANVLTF
TGCGTCAGCAGCTCTCTTTTTAGGGACAGAGCTGGGGCCAACGTCCTGACTTTC
>TRBD1|TRBV5-1|few|TRBJ1-6
CASSSPDRDSPLHF
TGCGCCAGCAGCTCCCCGGACAGGGATTCACCCCTCCACTTT
>TRBD2|TRBV7-2|-|TRBJ2-1
CASSLFGTSLNNEQFF
TGTGCCAGCAGCTTATTTGGGACTAGCCTCAACAATGAGCAGTTCTTC
>TRBD2|TRBV5-1|few|TRBJ2-5
CASSYRTSVETQYF
TGCGCCAGCAGCTACCGGACTAGCGTGGAGACCCAGTACTTC
>-|TRBV12-3/TRBV12-4|-|TRBJ1-2
CASSFSGVPSNYGYTF
-
>TRBD2|TRBV2|-|TRBJ2-5
CASRGTRRLIGQETQYF
TGTGCCAGCAGAGGGACTAGGAGGCTAATCGGCCAAGAGACCCAGTACTTC
>TRBD2|TRBV6-5|-|TRBJ2-5
CASGGVKTQYF
TGTGCCAGCGGGGGGGTAAAGACCCAGTACTTC
>-|TRBV12-3/TRBV12-4|few|TRBJ2-1
CASSLSPRTLLRNEQFF
TGTGCCAGCAGTTTATCTCCTAGGACTCTTTTACGGAATGAGCAGTTCTTC
>-|TRBV3-1|once|TRBJ2-1
CASSQTRTRNHGDEQFF
TGTGCCAGCAGCCAGACCCGGACTCGCAACCACGGGGATGAGCAGTTCTTC
>-|TRBV6-6|-|TRBJ2-7
CASSYSGPRGYEQYF
TGTGCCAGCAGTTACTCGGGACCTAGGGGCTACGAGCAGTACTTC
>TRBD2|TRBV10-3|-|TRBJ2-7
CAIRSTMTSGGTYEQYF
TGTGCCATCAGATCAACTATGACTAGCGGGGGAACATACGAGCAGTACTTC
>TRBD1|TRBV4-3|-|TRBJ2-5
CASSHGTGYKETQYF
TGCGCCAGCAGCCATGGGACAGGGTACAAAGAGACCCAGTACTTC
>-|TRBV29-1|-|TRBJ2-5
CSVEPYGGLQETQYF
TGCAGCGTTGAACCGTACGGGGGGCTTCAAGAGACCCAGTACTTC
>-|TRBV20-1|few|TRBJ2-3
CSAPPGTQADTQYF
TGCAGTGCCCCCCCCGGGACGCAGGCAGATACGCAGTATTTT
>-|TRBV7-9|-|TRBJ1-4
CASSPSGSTTNEKLFF
TGTGCCAGCAGCCCCTCGGGATCGACAACTAATGAAAAACTGTTTTTT
>-|TRBV29-1|-|TRBJ2-1
CSARAAGDEQFF
TGCAGCGCCAGGGCCGCGGGCGATGAGCAGTTCTTC
>TRBD1|TRBV25-1|few|TRBJ1-6
CASRTGLNSPLHF
TGTGCCAGCCGGACAGGGTTGAATTCACCCCTCCACTTT